The 25 T cell receptor beta chains presented below share a single source sample, sequenced in a study of T cell repertoires in aging, cancer and after chemotherapy (dated by TCRdb to the late 2010s). The instrument was an Illumina MiSeq. Rearranged TRB sequences spanning V, D and J segments were amplified by multiplex touch-down PCR using a mixed TRB-A/B primer pool. TCRdb reprocessing: public reads trimmed at Q25 with fastp, clones called with MiXCR, in-frame beta chains kept. Rows with a matching CDR3 protein are joined into one entry that keeps the most common DNA and genes. This sample gives thousands of distinct CDR3 sequences in total; more than 25% of them show up just once. Around 4% of the sample rests with the top ten. Genomic DNA extracted from peripheral blood, rather than sorted cells or RNA, was used as the source for amplification of TCR beta rearrangements. Sequencing was done on a sample of blood. The receptors here all came from a human donor in good health.

Points on this clonotype: The DNA is omitted, as the CDR3 cannot be located on it reliably, and the CDR3 follows TCRdb's listing. The V gene is TRBV7-5, the J gene TRBJ1-5; TRBD1, the table's D call, was not compared with the DNA. TRBV7-5 is given as a pseudogene. With termini counted, the CDR3 has 18 amino acids. CDR3 region: CISVPEAAGQLSNQPQQF.

The chain combines TRBV27 with TRBJ2-1, with D hard to call. The end of the DNA fits TRBJ2-7 better, so the J call may be wrong. The CDR3 spans 13 residues. The V gene's germline CDR1 is MNHEY and CDR2 SMNVEV (reference sequence). CDR3 DNA sequence: TGTGCCAGCAGTTTCGGGCGGCTCGATGAGCAGTACTTC. As protein: CASSFGRLDEQYF.

The rearrangement uses TRBV19 and TRBJ1-5, with D hard to call. The CDR3 loop spans 15 amino acids. With 6 bases removed from V and 1 base from J, the gap between germline ends came to 13 bases. Germline lookup yields CDR1 LNHDA and CDR2 SQIVND (reference sequence). CDR3 sequence reads: CASSAIIGSNQPQHF. The CDR3 DNA is TGTGCCAGTAGCGCAATCATCGGGAGCAATCAGCCCCAGCATTTT.

This clonotype has only a few counts. This sequence joins TRBV6-1 and TRBJ2-3, with a weak D call TRBD2 (5 bases). Per germline, CDR1 MNHNS and CDR2 SASEGT. Trimming left V 7 bases short and J 1 base short, with 9 bases between. The CDR3 is made up of 13 amino acids. CDR3 in amino acids: CASTMRGTDTQYF. DNA of the CDR3: TGTGCCAGCACGATGCGGGGCACAGATACGCAGTATTTT.

This clonotype was picked up a small number of times. The chain joins TRBV13 to TRBJ1-3, with D possibly matching TRBD1 (6 bases). CDR1 is PRHDT, CDR2 FYEKMQ, per germline (reference sequence). The CDR3 runs to 16 residues. Trimming took off 3 bases at V and 4 bases at J, with 16 bases between the two ends. The DNA of the CDR3 is TGTGCCAGCAGCTTTTGGGCAGGGGAACCGGGAAACACCATATATTTT. Translated, it gives CASSFWAGEPGNTIYF. The full variable domain, with the rest looked up from reference TRBV13 and TRBJ1-3, is AAGVIQSPRHLIKEKRETATLKCYPIPRHDTVYWYQQGPGQDPQFLISFYEKMQSDKGSIPDRFSAQQFSDYHSELNMSSLELGDSALYFCASSFWAGEPGNTIYFGEGSWLTVV.

The rearrangement links TRBV12-3 or TRBV12-4 to TRBJ1-3; D gene uncertain. The germline V and J ends were trimmed by 9 bases and 4 bases, with 10 bases remaining between them. This CDR3 has 12 residues. The CDR3 sequence is CASIGHGNTIYF. CDR3 nucleotides: TGTGCCAGTATAGGGCACGGAAACACCATATATTTT.

This clonotype occurred a few times. V and J are TRBV6-5 and TRBJ1-1, with unresolved D. The CDR3 length is 16 residues. V was shortened by 5 bases and J by 1 base, with 17 bases between the two germline ends. Germline V lookup: CDR1 MNHEY, CDR2 SVGAGI. The CDR3 DNA reads as TGTGCCAGCAGTGAAACAAGAAATACCCGGAACACTGAAGCTTTCTTT. Translation gives CASSETRNTRNTEAFF.

The chain carries TRBV28 and TRBJ2-3; tentatively, D is TRBD2 (7 bases). CDR3 length equals 14 residues. CDR1 and CDR2 (germline): MDHEN, SYDVKM. Trimming removed 6 bases at V and 9 bases at J, with 19 bases between. CDR3 in amino acids: CASSLIPGGMTQYF. The CDR3 DNA is TGTGCCAGCAGCCTCATTCCGGGGGGCATGACGCAGTATTTT.

The chain uses TRBV30 and TRBJ2-3; the match to TRBD1 covers 7 bases. This CDR3 comprises 15 residues. V gave up 5 bases and J gave up 6 bases; unmatched junction bases: 14. CDR1 is GTSNPN and CDR2 is SVGIG in the germline V gene (reference sequence). DNA for the CDR3: TGTGCCTGGGACCGGGACAGCCGAAAGCCGGATACGCAGTATTTT. This encodes CAWDRDSRKPDTQYF.

This clonotype was counted between two and nine times. This chain's CDR3 is CASSKTGTSFDQPQHF. In DNA form, the CDR3 reads TGTGCCAGCAGCAAAACCGGGACGTCGTTTGATCAGCCCCAGCATTTT. The chain uses TRBV6-5 and TRBJ1-5; possible D gene TRBD1, 5 bases. The CDR3 has 16 amino acids. The V end lost 6 bases, the J end lost 5 bases, and 20 bases lay between the germline ends. Germline CDR1 and CDR2: MNHEY and SVGAGI.

V gene TRBV30 combines with J gene TRBJ2-6; TRBD2 is a possible D gene (5 bases). The CDR3 is 17 amino acids. V was clipped by 7 bases and J by 5 bases, with 24 bases between them. The germline V gene has CDR1 GTSNPN and CDR2 SVGIG (reference sequence). DNA of the CDR3: TGTGCCTCCGCGCGGGCCAAAAACTCTGCTCGGGCCAACGTCCTGACTTTC. Protein: CASARAKNSARANVLTF.

This clonotype was counted between two and nine times. The J gene is TRBJ1-6, the V gene TRBV6-2 or TRBV6-3; 9 bases fit TRBD1. Germline loops: CDR1 MNHEY, CDR2 SVGEGT. V trimming: 5 bases; J trimming: 8 bases; junction bases outside the gene matches: 7. CDR3 length equals 15 residues. CDR3 sequence: CASSQPGQGYSPLHF. DNA of the CDR3: TGTGCCAGCAGTCAACCGGGACAGGGATATTCACCCCTCCACTTT.

This rearrangement joins TRBV6-4 to TRBJ2-1; 11 positions agree with TRBD2. Germline CDR1 and CDR2: MRHNA and SNTAGT. Unmatched junction bases numbered 6, after V lost 6 bases and J lost 8 bases. There are 14 residues in the CDR3. The CDR3 nucleotides read TGTGCCAGCAGACTAGCGGGGGCGTACGATGAGCAGTTCTTC. This encodes CASRLAGAYDEQFF.

This chain uses TRBV27 with TRBJ1-5; D uncertain. V was shortened by 2 bases and J by 5 bases, with 7 bases between the two germline ends. The CDR3 loop spans 13 amino acids. The germline CDR1 and CDR2 sequences are MNHEY and SMNVEV (reference sequence). The CDR3 region is CASSLLRDQPQHF. In DNA form, the CDR3 reads TGTGCCAGCAGTTTACTAAGGGATCAGCCCCAGCATTTT.

V and J are TRBV5-4 and TRBJ1-2; D is possibly TRBD1 (6 bases). The CDR3 runs 18 residues. The V gene's germline CDR1 is SGHNT and CDR2 YYREEE (reference sequence). V was trimmed by 0 bases and J by 2 bases, leaving 20 bases between them. The CDR3 spells CASSLGGGRTRSNYGYTF. As DNA, the CDR3 is TGTGCCAGCAGCTTGGGGGGGGGGCGCACCCGGTCAAACTATGGCTACACCTTC.

This clonotype came up a few times. CDR3 nucleotides: TGTGCCAGCAGTTACTCGGGACAGGGCTCGTATGGCTACACCTTC. This codes for CASSYSGQGSYGYTF. The gene calls are TRBV6-5 and TRBJ1-2; 9 positions agree with TRBD1. CDR1 and CDR2 from the germline V gene are MNHEY and SVGAGI. The CDR3 is 15 residues long. V lost 0 bases and J lost 5; bases outside the gene matches: 4.

The chain is built from TRBV19 and TRBJ2-7; the match to TRBD1 covers 10 bases. Per the germline V gene, CDR1 is LNHDA and CDR2 is SQIVND (reference sequence). CDR3 length: 16 residues. With V trimmed by 7 bases and J by 4 bases, 13 bases remained unmatched. CDR3 loop: CASTFWCGTGAYEQYF. The CDR3 DNA reads as TGTGCCAGTACCTTTTGGTGTGGGACAGGGGCTTACGAGCAGTACTTC.

The gene calls are TRBV27 and TRBJ1-6, with 7 bases fitting TRBD1. With 6 bases clipped from V and 4 bases from J, the junction kept 3 bases outside the gene matches. CDR1 is MNHEY and CDR2 is SMNVEV in the germline V gene (reference sequence). The CDR3 runs to 14 residues. CDR3 protein: CASSPGQYNSPLHF. As DNA, the CDR3 is TGTGCCAGCAGCCCGGGACAGTATAATTCACCCCTCCACTTT.

This clonotype has only one observation. A read error is possible here, since a much larger clone lies one base away. The chain joins TRBV19 to TRBJ2-1; D perhaps matches TRBD1 (5 bases). The CDR3 totals 15 residues. Trimming cost V 3 bases and J 5 bases, with 14 bases left between them. CDR1 and CDR2 from the germline V gene are LNHDA and SQIVND (reference sequence). The CDR3 sequence: CASSIWGPNNNEQFF. CDR3 coding DNA: TGTGCCAGTAGTATTTGGGGCCCTAATAACAATGAGCAGTTCTTC.

A few counts support this clonotype. The genes are TRBV27 and TRBJ1-2; 11 nucleotides match TRBD1. Germline V CDR1 and CDR2: MNHEY, SMNVEV (reference sequence). J lost 3 bases, V lost 6 bases, and 3 bases had no gene match. CDR3 length: 14 amino acids. CDR3 sequence: CASRLGQGDYGYTF. The CDR3 DNA sequence: TGTGCCAGCAGATTGGGACAGGGGGACTATGGCTACACCTTC.

The chain couples TRBV18 to TRBJ2-5; D not resolved. This CDR3 region has 12 residues. Deletions cut 3 bases from V and 0 bases from J, with 2 bases between. Germline V lookup: CDR1 KGHSH, CDR2 LQKENI. The CDR3 sequence: CASSPNQETQYF. DNA of the CDR3: TGTGCCAGCTCACCGAACCAAGAGACCCAGTACTTC.

This clonotype has just a few counts. The chain couples TRBV5-5 to TRBJ2-1, with D possibly TRBD2 on 5 matching bases. Germline CDR1 is SGHKS and CDR2 is YYEKEE (reference sequence). Trimming left V 4 bases short and J 10 bases short, with 15 bases between. The CDR3 extends over 13 amino acids. The CDR3 is CASSPIGGGEQFF. The DNA of the CDR3 is TGTGCCAGCAGCCCCATTGGAGGCGGCGAGCAGTTCTTC.

The V and J genes are TRBV4-3 and TRBJ2-2; 7 nucleotides line up with TRBD2. CDR1 is LGHNA and CDR2 is YSLEER in the germline V gene. This CDR3 is built from 17 residues. Germline trimming cut 2 bases from V and 2 bases from J; bases unmatched to any gene: 8. CDR3 sequence (DNA): TGCGCCAGCAGCCAAAATCTAGCGGTATTTAACACCGGGGAGCTGTTTTTT. It translates to CASSQNLAVFNTGELFF.

This CDR3 is CASSIDSYSNQPQHF. The CDR3 DNA follows: TGTGCCAGCAGCATTGACAGTTATAGCAATCAGCCCCAGCATTTT. The V gene is TRBV7-6, the J gene TRBJ1-5; D may be TRBD1 (5 bases). The CDR3 sequence is 15 residues long. With 5 bases removed from V and 0 bases from J, the gap between germline ends came to 11 bases. CDR1 and CDR2 from the germline V gene are SGHVS and FNYEAQ. The full variable domain, in which reference TRBV7-6 and TRBJ1-5 provide the parts outside the CDR3, is GAGVSQSPRYKVTKRGQDVALRCDPISGHVSLYWYRQALGQGPEFLTYFNYEAQQDKSGLPNDRFSAERPEGSISTLTIQRTEQRDSAMYRCASSIDSYSNQPQHFGDGTRLSIL.

The V and J genes are TRBV12-3 or TRBV12-4 and TRBJ2-1; D gene unclear. The germline V and J ends were trimmed by 8 bases and 10 bases, with 6 bases remaining between them. The CDR3 is 9 residues long. The CDR3 DNA follows: TGTGCCAGCGGCACGGAGCAGTTCTTC. Its translation: CASGTEQFF.